This is a list of T cell receptor beta chains from one sample in a study of T cell repertoires in cytomegalovirus infection. TCRdb processed the reads anew with MiXCR; each CDR3 protein has one entry. The sample yields approximately 150,000 distinct CDR3 sequences, about 6% seen once. Sequenced sample: PBMCs. The origin of the receptors is a human donor in good health (CMV status not recorded). Some clones in this sample may be carry-over from other donors' samples. Each CDR3 is given with its conserved first and last residue. D genes are given only for firm matches. Clone size is shown for a subset of rows, as once, few, many or a class of expanded clone.

NA TRBJ2-7 few TRBV20-1 CSARDYRVVSYEQYF TGCAGTGCTAGAGATTACAGGGTTGTGTCTTACGAGCAGTACTTC
NA TRBJ1-1 many TRBV28 CASSLGRGYEAFF TGTGCCAGCAGTTTAGGGAGGGGATATGAAGCTTTCTTT
NA TRBJ2-1 many TRBV7-8 CASSLSGFAYNEQFF TGTGCCAGCAGCTTATCCGGATTTGCCTACAATGAGCAGTTCTTC
NA TRBJ2-1 many TRBV7-2 CASSLEGGYDEQFF TGTGCCAGCAGCTTAGAAGGGGGGTACGATGAGCAGTTCTTC
NA TRBJ2-3 many TRBV6-6 CASSYDKAVTDTQYF TGTGCCAGCAGTTACGATAAGGCAGTCACAGATACGCAGTATTTT
TRBD1 TRBJ1-1 few TRBV2 CASGRQGLSEAFF TGTGCCAGCGGCCGACAGGGTTTATCTGAAGCTTTCTTT
TRBD2 TRBJ2-1 NA TRBV3-1 CASSQGRSGGYNEQFF TGTGCCAGCAGCCAAGGAAGGAGCGGGGGGTACAATGAGCAGTTCTTC
NA TRBJ2-7 few TRBV7-2 CASSPRAGDSYEQYF TGTGCCAGCAGCCCAAGGGCCGGGGACTCCTACGAGCAGTACTTC
NA TRBJ2-7 many TRBV20-1 CSAEGVTSSYEQYF TGCAGTGCGGAGGGGGTGACGAGCTCCTACGAGCAGTACTTC
NA TRBJ1-2 many TRBV7-2 CASSFDPSGGYTF TGTGCCAGCAGCTTTGACCCTTCGGGAGGCTACACCTTC
NA TRBJ2-1 NA TRBV19 CASSIPPGTWSGEQFF TGTGCCAGTAGTATACCCCCCGGGACATGGTCAGGTGAGCAGTTCTTC
NA TRBJ1-3 NA TRBV19 CASSIKTALGNTIYF TGTGCCAGTAGTATAAAAACAGCCCTCGGAAACACCATATATTTT
NA TRBJ2-7 many TRBV7-9 CASSQTAAYEQYF TGTGCCAGCAGCCAGACAGCGGCCTACGAGCAGTACTTC
NA TRBJ1-1 many TRBV7-9 CASSRDRLNTEAFF TGTGCCAGCAGCCGGGACCGACTGAACACTGAAGCTTTCTTT
TRBD1 TRBJ2-7 many TRBV7-6 CASSPLVGRTGASEQYF TGTGCCAGCAGCCCCTTGGTGGGACGGACAGGGGCGAGCGAGCAGTACTTC
NA TRBJ2-5 many TRBV5-5 CASSLWGQQETQYF TGTGCCAGCAGCTTGTGGGGACAACAAGAGACCCAGTACTTC
TRBD1 TRBJ1-2 NA TRBV7-2 CASSQTITGDAGYTF TGTGCCAGCAGCCAAACGATTACAGGGGACGCTGGCTACACCTTC
TRBD1 TRBJ1-6 many TRBV7-9 CASSLDGTGSSPLHF TGTGCCAGCAGCTTAGATGGGACAGGGTCTTCACCCCTCCACTTT
TRBD2 TRBJ2-3 many TRBV7-9 CASSLTSVADTQYF TGTGCCAGCAGCTTGACTAGCGTCGCAGATACGCAGTATTTT
NA TRBJ2-1 many TRBV29-1 CSVSSRNRASSYNEQFF TGCAGCGTCTCTTCCCGGAACAGGGCGAGCTCCTACAATGAGCAGTTCTTC
TRBD1 TRBJ1-2 NA TRBV28 CASSQGQGGLDGYTF TGTGCCAGCAGTCAAGGACAGGGAGGCTTGGATGGCTACACCTTC
NA TRBJ2-7 few TRBV5-1 CASSLEGFTYEQYF TGCGCCAGCAGCTTGGAGGGTTTCACCTACGAGCAGTACTTC
TRBD2 TRBJ2-7 many TRBV28 CASSYREAAYF TGTGCCAGCAGTTACCGGGAGGCAGCGTACTTC
NA TRBJ2-3 many TRBV5-4 CASSPGGRGRTDTQYF TGTGCCAGCAGCCCTGGTGGCAGAGGTCGCACAGATACGCAGTATTTT
TRBD1 TRBJ2-1 NA TRBV20-1 CSARGTGTAGEQFF TGCAGTGCCCGAGGGACAGGAACAGCAGGTGAGCAGTTCTTC
NA TRBJ2-2 few TRBV2 CASSPDLGSGELFF TGTGCCAGCAGTCCAGATTTGGGGTCCGGGGAGCTGTTTTTT
NA TRBJ2-7 NA TRBV27 CASSLSTSFEQYF TGTGCCAGCAGTTTATCTACTAGCTTCGAGCAGTACTTC
NA TRBJ1-1 many TRBV7-8 CASRLRGNTEAFF TGTGCCAGCAGACTGAGAGGGAACACTGAAGCTTTCTTT